A single sample is the source of the 29 T cell receptor beta chains below, sequenced in a study of graft-versus-host responses after intestinal transplantation. Assay used: immunoSEQ multiplex PCR; TCRdb lists only in-frame clones, some missing. The data contain some 86,000 clones, 91% of them singletons. No antigen has been identified for these receptors. Source: unstimulated CD4+ T cells sorted from spleen or lymph node cells, taken before intestinal transplant. The source of these receptors is a human donor who received an intestinal transplant.

The DNA for the CDR3 is TGTGCCTGGGCCCTAGCAGATACGCAGTATTTT. As protein: CAWALADTQYF. The chain joins TRBV30 to TRBJ2-3; the D is unclear. This CDR3 comprises 11 residues. Germline CDR1 reads GTSNPN; CDR2 reads SVGIG (reference sequence). Trimming pared 5 bases from V and 4 bases from J, leaving 7 bases between.

This chain connects TRBV2 to TRBJ1-1, with 8 bases that match TRBD1. The CDR3 sequence is 14 residues long. CDR1 and CDR2 (germline): SNHLY, FYNNEI. After removal of 10 bases from V and 5 bases from J, the junction contained 12 bases not matched to a gene. In nucleotides, the CDR3 is TGTGCCATTCAACCAGGGGGCACGTGGACTGAAGCTTTCTTT. Its protein is CAIQPGGTWTEAFF.

This clone has just one count. This chain joins TRBV14 and TRBJ2-2, with D possibly being TRBD2 (5 bases). Trimming stripped 1 base from V and 5 bases from J, with 20 bases between. Germline-derived CDR1 and CDR2 are SGHDN and FVKESK. The CDR3 length is 18 residues. The CDR3, as DNA: TGTGCCAGCAGCCAAGCGGGGAGTAAGGTCCGCGGGACCGGGGAGCTGTTTTTT. Protein product: CASSQAGSKVRGTGELFF.

The chain recombines TRBV7-9 with TRBJ2-3; D remains unclear. Between the trimmed V and J ends, which lost 7 bases and 2 bases, there was a span of 16 bases. The CDR3 totals 15 residues. CDR1 and CDR2 (germline): SEHNR, FQNEAQ (reference sequence). This chain's CDR3 is CASISTRVNTDTQYF. The CDR3 bases are TGTGCCAGCATAAGTACACGGGTAAACACAGATACGCAGTATTTT.

The CDR3, as DNA: TGTGCCAGCACCTATAGCGGGGGGTTGTATACGCAGTATTTT. As protein: CASTYSGGLYTQYF. This chain connects TRBV6-1 to TRBJ2-3; the match to TRBD2 covers 10 bases. This CDR3 contains 14 residues. V dropped 7 bases and J dropped 7; count of bases not matched to a gene: 8. The germline V gene has CDR1 MNHNS and CDR2 SASEGT.

The V call is TRBV7-9, the J call TRBJ1-1; D remains unclear. V was shortened by 7 bases and J by 1 base, with 19 bases between the two germline ends. There are 16 residues in the CDR3. Germline V gene data show CDR1 as SEHNR and CDR2 as FQNEAQ (reference sequence). The CDR3 coding sequence is TGTGCCAGCACCGAGACTATACGAACGGGGAACACTGAAGCTTTCTTT. Its protein is CASTETIRTGNTEAFF. Supplemented by reference TRBV7-9 and TRBJ1-1, the full variable domain reads DTGVSQNPRHKITKRGQNVTFRCDPISEHNRLYWYRQTLGQGPEFLTYFQNEAQLEKSRLLSDRFSAERPKGSFSTLEIQRTEQGDSAMYLCASTETIRTGNTEAFFGQGTRLTVV.

This chain joins TRBV9 and TRBJ1-1; possibly TRBD1 for D (5 bases). This CDR3 contains 14 residues. In germline, CDR1 is SGDLS, CDR2 YYNGEE. Trimming stripped 4 bases from V and 2 bases from J, with 12 bases between. CDR3: CASSSGNRNTEAFF. As DNA, the CDR3 is TGTGCCAGCAGCTCAGGGAACCGAAACACTGAAGCTTTCTTT.

The chain carries TRBV7-2 and TRBJ2-7; D is perhaps TRBD2 (5 bases). The CDR3 runs 16 residues. Trimming took 4 bases from V and 3 from J, leaving 19 bases between them. Germline lookup yields CDR1 SGHTA and CDR2 FQGNSA. Written as DNA, the CDR3 is TGTGCCAGCAGCTCCCGGGGAGCTAAGGTCCTCTACGAGCAGTACTTC. This encodes CASSSRGAKVLYEQYF.

This chain links TRBV25-1 with TRBJ1-4; D is perhaps TRBD1 (6 bases). Trimming shortened V by 2 bases and J by 4 bases, and 17 bases separated the two germline ends. This CDR3 comprises 17 residues. The germline gives CDR1 MGHDK, CDR2 SYGVNS. CDR3 residues: CASSELGGGPNNEKLFF. CDR3 coding DNA: TGTGCCAGCAGTGAACTTGGCGGGGGGCCGAATAATGAAAAACTGTTTTTT.

V gene TRBV7-8 combines with J gene TRBJ2-1; D is uncertain. The CDR3 runs 12 residues. V lost 6 bases to trimming and J lost 9 bases, with 12 bases between them. The V gene's germline CDR1 is SGHVS and CDR2 FQNEAQ. The CDR3 sequence: CASRDPLGEQFF. The CDR3 nucleotides are TGTGCCAGCAGAGACCCTCTAGGTGAGCAGTTCTTC.

The chain is built from TRBV7-8 and TRBJ2-1; 8 nucleotides align to TRBD2. V was clipped by 4 bases and J by 2 bases; unmatched bases: 7. Per germline, CDR1 SGHVS and CDR2 FQNEAQ. The CDR3 loop spans 16 amino acids. The CDR3 sequence is CASSSLNGGAYNEQFF. For the CDR3, the DNA is TGTGCCAGCAGCTCCCTCAACGGGGGGGCCTACAATGAGCAGTTCTTC.

The chain uses TRBV7-2 and TRBJ2-3, with 7 nucleotides matching TRBD2. There are 18 residues in the CDR3. The junction had 25 bases not matched to a gene; V was cut back by 5 bases and J by 11 bases. Germline CDR1 and CDR2: SGHTA and FQGNSA. The CDR3 loop reads CASSTRSRGGTLRGGQYF. The CDR3 DNA follows: TGTGCCAGCAGCACCCGATCTCGCGGGGGAACCCTAAGAGGAGGGCAGTATTTT.

The rearrangement uses TRBV5-4 and TRBJ2-5; 7 nucleotides agree with TRBD2. CDR3 length: 14 residues. Germline V gene sequence: CDR1 SGHNT, CDR2 YYREEE (reference sequence). The junction had 4 bases not matched to a gene; V was cut back by 3 bases and J by 2 bases. The CDR3 DNA follows: TGTGCCAGCAGCTACGCGGGGGAGCAAGAGACCCAGTACTTC. Protein sequence: CASSYAGEQETQYF.

This clone was observed a few times. This chain joins TRBV10-3 and TRBJ2-7, with D possibly being TRBD1 (6 bases). This CDR3 is 12 amino acids long. The V end lost 10 bases, the J end lost 7 bases, and 17 bases lay between the germline ends. Germline assignment: CDR1 ENHRY and CDR2 SYGVKD. The CDR3 DNA is TGTGCCACAGCCCGGGACACCAGTGAGCAGTACTTC. It codes for CATARDTSEQYF.

This clone was seen once. V is TRBV6-1 and J is TRBJ1-1, with 8 bases identical to TRBD1. V dropped 5 bases and J dropped 3; count of bases not matched to a gene: 5. Germline V gives CDR1 MNHNS, CDR2 SASEGT. The CDR3 has 14 residues. The CDR3 sequence is CASSWNRGDTEAFF. CDR3 DNA sequence: TGTGCCAGCAGTTGGAACAGGGGGGACACTGAAGCTTTCTTT.

The genes are TRBV30 and TRBJ1-2, with a weak D call TRBD1 (5 bases). CDR1 GTSNPN and CDR2 SVGIG come from the germline V gene (reference sequence). The CDR3 runs to 13 residues. Trimming cost V 6 bases and J 3 bases, with 14 bases left between them. CDR3 DNA: TGTGCCTGTCAAACCGACAGACACTATGGCTACACCTTC. It translates to CACQTDRHYGYTF.

The chain joins TRBV19 to TRBJ1-1, with D possibly TRBD1 on 6 matching bases. Looked up from germline, CDR1 is LNHDA and CDR2 is SQIVND (reference sequence). Trimming took off 2 bases at V and 1 base at J, with 8 bases between the two ends. This CDR3 is 14 amino acids long. The CDR3 DNA reads TGTGCCAGTAGTATAACAGGGACGAACACTGAAGCTTTCTTT. The encoded protein is CASSITGTNTEAFF.

The rearrangement uses TRBV18 and TRBJ1-2; weak D call: TRBD1 (6 bases). V was cut by 6 bases and J by 3 bases, with 14 bases left in between. Germline V lookup: CDR1 KGHSH, CDR2 LQKENI. CDR3 length: 14 amino acids. The CDR3 spells CASSYTGRDYGYTF. The CDR3 nucleotides are TGTGCCAGCTCCTACACAGGGCGCGACTATGGCTACACCTTC.

The chain has TRBV6-1 and TRBJ2-2, with 16 bases lining up with TRBD2. Germline-derived CDR1 and CDR2 are MNHNS and SASEGT. Trimming removed 4 bases from V and 6 bases from J; junction bases left unmatched: 2. The CDR3 sequence is 16 residues long. This chain's CDR3 is CASSAGTSGGAGELFF. CDR3 in DNA: TGTGCCAGCAGTGCCGGGACTAGCGGGGGGGCCGGGGAGCTGTTTTTT.

V usage is TRBV4-1 and J usage is TRBJ2-6, with D possibly being TRBD1 (5 bases). The CDR3 sequence is 13 residues long. Trimming removed 10 bases at V and 4 bases at J, with 11 bases between. The V gene's germline CDR1 is MGHRA and CDR2 YSYEKL. The CDR3 loop reads CATAGFGANVLTF. The CDR3 region has the DNA TGCGCCACGGCAGGGTTCGGGGCCAACGTCCTGACTTTC.

This clone came up once. The chain links TRBV5-4 to TRBJ1-2; TRBD1 aligns across 7 bases. CDR3 length: 16 amino acids. Trimming took 0 bases from V and 5 from J; bases not matched to a gene: 10. CDR1 is SGHNT, CDR2 YYREEE, per germline (reference sequence). This chain's CDR3 is CASSLGYRGGGYGYTF. CDR3 DNA: TGTGCCAGCAGCTTGGGATACAGGGGAGGAGGGTATGGCTACACCTTC.

The chain has TRBV30 and TRBJ1-6; 7 bases fit TRBD1. V was pared by 3 bases and J by 5 bases, with 10 bases of the junction left unmatched. Germline values: CDR1 GTSNPN, CDR2 SVGIG (reference sequence). The CDR3 length is 16 residues. The chain's CDR3 is CAWSPIGTANNSPLHF. In DNA, the CDR3 is TGTGCCTGGAGCCCCATCGGGACAGCGAATAATTCACCCCTCCACTTT.

The chain has TRBV7-9 and TRBJ1-4; possibly TRBD1 for D (6 bases). The CDR3 loop spans 14 amino acids. Trimming removed 2 bases at V and 5 bases at J, with 9 bases between. CDR1 is SEHNR, CDR2 FQNEAQ, per germline (reference sequence). CDR3: CASSLPGQNEKLFF. CDR3 nucleotides: TGTGCCAGCAGCTTACCCGGACAGAATGAAAAACTGTTTTTT. Together with reference TRBV7-9 and TRBJ1-4, the CDR3 gives the full variable domain: DTGVSQNPRHKITKRGQNVTFRCDPISEHNRLYWYRQTLGQGPEFLTYFQNEAQLEKSRLLSDRFSAERPKGSFSTLEIQRTEQGDSAMYLCASSLPGQNEKLFFGSGTQLSVL.

V usage is TRBV11-2 and J usage is TRBJ1-1, with D perhaps matching TRBD1 (6 bases). Germline V gene data show CDR1 as SGHAT and CDR2 as FQNNGV. Trimming stripped 3 bases from V and 0 bases from J, with 11 bases between. The CDR3 runs 15 residues. The CDR3 here is CASSFRGHLNTEAFF. The CDR3 bases are TGTGCCAGCAGCTTCAGGGGACACCTGAACACTGAAGCTTTCTTT.

The genes are TRBV7-2 and TRBJ2-7; D unclear. CDR3 length: 17 amino acids. Trimming took off 0 bases at V and 4 bases at J, with 19 bases between the two ends. Germline V gene data show CDR1 as SGHTA and CDR2 as FQGNSA. The CDR3 sequence: CASSLAQGTGYPYEQYF. In nucleotides, the CDR3 is TGTGCCAGCAGCTTAGCGCAAGGTACCGGGTATCCGTACGAGCAGTACTTC.

The CDR3 DNA follows: TGCGCCAGCAGCCAAGAGCTAGCGGGGACCTCCTACAATGAGCAGTTCTTC. It codes for CASSQELAGTSYNEQFF. V and J are TRBV4-3 and TRBJ2-1, with 9 bases identical to TRBD2. CDR3 size: 17 residues. V lost 0 bases and J lost 0; bases outside the gene matches: 3. Germline CDR1 reads LGHNA; CDR2 reads YSLEER.

The chain uses TRBV7-2 and TRBJ2-3, with 16 positions matching TRBD2. CDR1 is SGHTA and CDR2 is FQGNSA in the germline V gene. V lost 0 bases and J lost 4; bases outside the gene matches: 7. The length of the CDR3 is 19 residues. The CDR3 protein is CASSLAPGLAGGLADTQYF. The CDR3 nucleotides read TGTGCCAGCAGCTTAGCGCCGGGACTAGCGGGGGGGCTGGCAGATACGCAGTATTTT. The full variable domain, in which reference TRBV7-2 and TRBJ2-3 provide the parts outside the CDR3, is GAGVSQSPSNKVTEKGKDVELRCDPISGHTALYWYRQSLGQGLEFLIYFQGNSAPDKSGLPSDRFSAERTGGSVSTLTIQRTQQEDSAVYLCASSLAPGLAGGLADTQYFGPGTRLTVL.

The chain uses TRBV18 and TRBJ1-2, with 9 nucleotides matching TRBD1. CDR3 length equals 15 residues. The germline V gene encodes CDR1 KGHSH and CDR2 LQKENI. The ends lost 0 bases at V and 8 bases at J; junction bases unmatched: 7. This chain's CDR3 is CASSPPSQGARGYTF. The CDR3 region has the DNA TGTGCCAGCTCACCACCTTCACAGGGGGCGAGAGGCTACACCTTC.

This clone was seen just once. This chain links TRBV2 with TRBJ2-5; maybe TRBD1 (6 bases). The J call is in doubt because the DNA end fits TRBJ2-7 better. The CDR3 is 13 amino acids. Germline CDR1 SNHLY, CDR2 FYNNEI. The CDR3 DNA reads as TGTGCCAGCAGCCTTACAGGGTTCTACGAGCAGTACTTC. Translating it yields CASSLTGFYEQYF.